Below, one T cell receptor beta chain is given with its context. The antigen is unknown. Deletions cut 4 bases from V and 0 bases from J, with 10 bases between. Germline V gives CDR1 LNHDA, CDR2 SQIVND (reference sequence). CDR3 length equals 15 residues. The sample belongs to a study of cytomegalovirus exposure and HLA in healthy donors. It was with 60 Vbeta and 13 Jbeta primers that the PCR ran. The method was immunoSEQ multiplex PCR; TCRdb's version includes in-frame clones alone and lacks a portion of them. With about 140,000 clones in the sample, the ten largest clones hold 0.96%. Whole-study results and caveats: A later analysis showed that HLA-associated TCR beta chains had undergone more clonal expansion than equally common others. Later analysis associated a missense DCLRE1C variant with TCR beta V- and J-gene trimming. The classifier, whose performance was assessed in both the original and validation cohorts, reportedly diagnosed cytomegalovirus status with high specificity and sensitivity.

The clonotype originates from a male donor in good health and CMV-seronegative. This chain uses TRBV19 with TRBJ2-1, with D possibly being TRBD2 (5 bases). The sequenced sample consisted of PBMCs. The CDR3 sequence: CASSRVGSSYNEQFF. DNA for the CDR3: TGTGCCAGTAGTAGAGTTGGGAGCTCCTACAATGAGCAGTTCTTC.